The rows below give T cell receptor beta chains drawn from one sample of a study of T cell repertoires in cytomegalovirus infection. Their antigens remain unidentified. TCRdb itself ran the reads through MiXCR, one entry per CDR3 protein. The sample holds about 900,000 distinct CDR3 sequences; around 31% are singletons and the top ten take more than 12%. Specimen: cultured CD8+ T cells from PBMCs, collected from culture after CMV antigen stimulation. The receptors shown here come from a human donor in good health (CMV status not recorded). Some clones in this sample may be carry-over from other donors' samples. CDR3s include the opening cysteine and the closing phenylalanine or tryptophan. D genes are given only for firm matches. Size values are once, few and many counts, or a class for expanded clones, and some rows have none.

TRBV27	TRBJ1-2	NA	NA	CASSLGQAVYGYTF	TGTGCCAGCAGTTTAGGCCAGGCAGTCTATGGCTACACCTTC
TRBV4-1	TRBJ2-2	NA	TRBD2	CASSHPLAGGTGELFF	TGCGCCAGCAGCCACCCGCTAGCGGGGGGGACCGGGGAGCTGTTTTTT
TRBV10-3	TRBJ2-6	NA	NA	CAISVGAGANVLTF	TGTGCCATCAGTGTAGGGGCTGGGGCCAACGTCCTGACTTTC
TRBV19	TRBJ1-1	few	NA	CASTTRQGLNTEAFF	TGTGCCAGTACCACGCGGCAGGGGCTTAACACTGAAGCTTTCTTT
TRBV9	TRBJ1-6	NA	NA	CASSVDLGLNSPLHF	TGTGCCAGCAGCGTTGACTTGGGGCTTAATTCACCCCTCCACTTT
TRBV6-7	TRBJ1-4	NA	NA	CASRSIGEEKLFF	TGTGCCAGCAGGTCGATAGGGGAGGAAAAACTGTTTTTT
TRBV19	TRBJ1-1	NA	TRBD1	CASKTGYTEAFF	TGTGCCAGTAAGACAGGGTACACTGAAGCTTTCTTT
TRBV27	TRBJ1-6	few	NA	CASKRGSSYNSPLHF	TGTGCCAGTAAAAGGGGTAGCTCCTATAATTCACCCCTCCACTTT
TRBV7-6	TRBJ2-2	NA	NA	CASSPSADTGELFF	TGTGCCAGCAGCCCATCTGCGGACACCGGGGAGCTGTTTTTT
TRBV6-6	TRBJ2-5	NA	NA	CASSYSPGVRETQYF	TGTGCCAGCAGTTACTCTCCAGGGGTTCGGGAGACCCAGTACTTC
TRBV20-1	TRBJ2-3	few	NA	CSARGGGPITDTQYF	TGCAGTGCCAGGGGGGGCGGACCTATCACAGATACGCAGTATTTT
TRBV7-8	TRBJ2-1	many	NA	CASSLVGEVAYNEQFF	TGTGCCAGCAGCTTAGTAGGCGAGGTCGCCTACAATGAGCAGTTCTTC
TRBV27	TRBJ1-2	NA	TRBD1	CASSRQGQTMGYTF	TGTGCCAGCAGTCGACAGGGACAAACTATGGGCTACACCTTC
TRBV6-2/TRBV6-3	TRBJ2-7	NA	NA	CASSWTPSYEQYF	TGTGCCAGCAGCTGGACACCCTCCTACGAGCAGTACTTC
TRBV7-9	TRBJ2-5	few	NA	CASSFPGVAETQYF	TGTGCCAGCAGCTTCCCTGGGGTCGCGGAGACCCAGTACTTC
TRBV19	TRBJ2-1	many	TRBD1	CASSFYRGPYNEQFF	TGTGCCAGTAGTTTCTACAGGGGGCCCTACAATGAGCAGTTCTTC
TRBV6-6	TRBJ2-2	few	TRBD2	CASSSSGGGYGELFF	TGTGCCAGCAGTTCTAGCGGGGGAGGCTACGGGGAGCTGTTTTTT
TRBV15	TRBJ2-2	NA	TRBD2	CATSRERLAGTGELFF	TGTGCCACCAGCAGAGAGAGACTAGCGGGGACCGGGGAGCTGTTTTTT
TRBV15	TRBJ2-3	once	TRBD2	CSTSYSGGAGDTQYF	TGTTCCACCAGCTATAGCGGGGGGGCCGGAGATACGCAGTATTTT
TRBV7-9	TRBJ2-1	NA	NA	CASSFPRGYNEQFF	TGTGCCAGCAGCTTCCCCCGGGGATACAATGAGCAGTTCTTC
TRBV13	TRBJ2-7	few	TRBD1	CASSSTGQAEGSYEQYF	TGTGCCAGCAGCTCGACGGGACAGGCCGAGGGGTCCTACGAGCAGTACTTC
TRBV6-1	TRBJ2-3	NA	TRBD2	CASGPGGGGTDTQYF	TGTGCCAGCGGCCCGGGGGGAGGGGGCACAGATACGCAGTATTTT
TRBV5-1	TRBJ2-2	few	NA	CASSSSWGNTGELFF	TGCGCCAGCAGCTCCTCCTGGGGGAACACCGGGGAGCTGTTTTTT
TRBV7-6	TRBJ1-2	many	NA	CASSLSTKGGYTF	TGTGCCAGCAGCTTATCTACAAAGGGGGGCTACACCTTC
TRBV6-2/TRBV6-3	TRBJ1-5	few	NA	CASSFRDQNQPQHF	TGTGCCAGCAGTTTCCGGGACCAAAATCAGCCCCAGCATTTT
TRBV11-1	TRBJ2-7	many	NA	CASTNARGGTDLVEQYF	TGTGCCAGCACCAACGCGAGGGGGGGCACCGATCTTGTTGAGCAGTACTTC
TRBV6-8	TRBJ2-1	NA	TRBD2	CASSYGGGGFNEQFF	TGTGCCAGCAGTTACGGCGGGGGGGGATTCAATGAGCAGTTCTTC
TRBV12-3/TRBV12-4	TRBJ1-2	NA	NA	CASSFFGAQYGYTF	TGTGCCAGCAGTTTCTTTGGGGCGCAGTATGGCTACACCTTC
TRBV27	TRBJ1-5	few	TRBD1	CASSETGSFYQPQHF	TGTGCCAGCAGTGAGACAGGGTCTTTTTATCAGCCCCAGCATTTT
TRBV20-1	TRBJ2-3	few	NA	CSARAPGLRSTDTQYF	TGCAGTGCTAGAGCCCCGGGACTTCGGAGCACAGATACGCAGTATTTT
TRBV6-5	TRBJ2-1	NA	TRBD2	CASSQGLGSYNEQFF	TGTGCCAGCAGTCAGGGACTAGGCTCCTACAATGAGCAGTTCTTC
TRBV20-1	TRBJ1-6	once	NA	CSARITGWDHF	TGCAGTGCTAGAATAACAGGCTGGGACCACTTT
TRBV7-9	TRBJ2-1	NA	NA	CASRSGDLRDNEQFF	TGTGCCAGCAGATCAGGGGACCTCCGGGACAATGAGCAGTTCTTC
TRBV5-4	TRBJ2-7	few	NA	CASSHTGLSSYEQYF	TGTGCCAGCAGCCATACAGGGCTGAGCTCCTACGAGCAGTACTTC
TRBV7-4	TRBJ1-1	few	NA	CASSLGGGPTLLGAFF	TGTGCCAGCAGCTTAGGGGGGGGGCCGACCCTACTGGGAGCTTTCTTT
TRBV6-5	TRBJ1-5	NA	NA	CASKRAADYSNQPQHF	TGTGCCTCGAAACGAGCGGCTGACTATAGCAATCAGCCCCAGCATTTT